The present T cell receptor beta chain was sequenced within a study of T cells in Graves' hyperthyroidism and ophthalmopathy. Amplified TCR beta CDR3 regions derived from RNA transcripts. HTBI primers drove first-round RT-PCR of the TCR CDR3. TCRdb reprocessed the multiplex PCR reads with MiXCR, giving one entry per CDR3 protein. The sample gives around 340,000 distinct CDR3 sequences, 11% to 15% of which show up once; around 23% is in the top ten. Thyroid ultrasound, orbital computed tomography, clinical symptoms, and serum thyroxine and TRAb underpinned diagnoses. This clonotype was detected only a few times. The sample was blood. The TCR comes from a woman aged 30 to 39 with Graves' hyperthyroidism.

Here the CDR3 reads CASSQGRMNTEAFF. The DNA for the CDR3 is TGTGCCAGCAGCCAAGGACGCATGAACACTGAAGCTTTCTTT. V is TRBV3-1 and J is TRBJ1-1; D is unclear. The CDR3 loop spans 14 amino acids. Germline CDR1 is LGHDT and CDR2 is YNNKEL (reference sequence). Trimming took 1 base from V and 0 from J, leaving 6 bases between them.